This TCR beta chain is drawn from a study of blood T cell repertoires in COVID-19. Study as a whole: Material from acute and convalescent COVID-19 was sourced from the United States, Italy and Spain. From T cells, B-cell-depleted T cells, or PBMCs came the material, which was cDNA or gDNA.

Methods used by the authors: Reference gene primers were amplified, and this amplification served to estimate nucleated cell counts. Profiled with immunoSEQ multiplex PCR; TCRdb holds only in-frame clones, not every one. That table furnishes V, J and clone size, whereas the DNA furnished D and trimming. The sample consists of about 200,000 clones, nearly 90% of them appearing once. CDR3 length: 15 amino acids. Trimming removed 5 bases from V and 0 bases from J; junction bases left unmatched: 3. In germline, CDR1 is LNHDA, CDR2 SQIVND (reference sequence). The sequence derives from a man aged 60-69 years with active or convalescent COVID-19. Source material: peripheral blood. The genes are TRBV19 and TRBJ2-7, with 11 bases matching TRBD1. As DNA, the CDR3 is TGTGCCAGTAGTTGGACAGGGGGCGCCTCCTACGAGCAGTACTTC. The encoded protein is CASSWTGGASYEQYF.